The clone carrying this T cell receptor beta chain has more than one count but fewer than ten. What it recognizes is unknown. This specimen belongs to a study of beta chain features in type 1 diabetes. Broader study findings: Insertions at VDJ junctions were less frequent in type 1 diabetes patients. These patients also deleted more nucleotides at the same junctions. High TCR expression in some cells could lead to their over-representation in cDNA sequencing. It was among patients, rather than healthy donors, that naive, central memory and Treg TCRB repertoires appeared more similar. When Type 1 diabetes patients were examined, their TCRB CDR3s proved moderately but significantly shorter in all four CD4+ subsets.

Germline loops: CDR1 SEHNR, CDR2 FQNEAQ (reference sequence). The CDR3 runs 18 residues. V was clipped by 4 bases and J by 0 bases; unmatched bases: 8. Of the isolated RNA, all was reverse transcribed, and so the sequenced material was expressed TCRB transcripts. Assay used: immunoSEQ multiplex PCR; TCRdb lists only in-frame clones, some missing. The top ten clones hold about 0.64% of a sample with about 370,000 clones, 9.5% to 10% of them seen once. Sequencing input: central memory CD4+ T cells from blood. The origin of this receptor is a man aged 25-45 years with type 1 diabetes. The chain is built from TRBV7-9 and TRBJ2-1; 11 nucleotides line up with TRBD2. CDR3 loop: CASSSWTSGLSSYNEQFF. CDR3 nucleotides: TGTGCCAGCAGCTCGTGGACTAGCGGGTTGAGCTCCTACAATGAGCAGTTCTTC.